Following are 31 T cell receptor beta chains from one sample sequenced in a study of blood T cell repertoires in COVID-19. The data were produced by immunoSEQ multiplex PCR, yet TCRdb's version contains in-frame clones alone and is incomplete. The table has under 150,000 clones, 80% to 85% seen once. Sequencing was done on a sample of peripheral blood. The source is a woman aged 55-69 years with acute or convalescent COVID-19.

The CDR3 region has the DNA TGTGCCAGCAGCCCGTTGGCAGACTCCTATAATTCACCCCTCCACTTT. This encodes CASSPLADSYNSPLHF. The chain uses TRBV14 and TRBJ1-6; D is uncertain. Trimming shortened V by 4 bases and J by 0 bases, and 10 bases separated the two germline ends. The germline gives CDR1 SGHDN, CDR2 FVKESK. This CDR3 has 16 amino acids.

The chain recombines TRBV28 with TRBJ2-2; possible D gene TRBD1, 5 bases. The V gene lost 5 bases and the J gene lost 3 bases, with 19 bases spanning the gap. Germline assignment: CDR1 MDHEN and CDR2 SYDVKM. This CDR3 is built from 17 residues. The DNA for the CDR3 is TGTGCCAGCAGTAGACCCAGCAGGGTTGGGGACACCGGGGAGCTGTTTTTT. It specifies CASSRPSRVGDTGELFF.

This chain connects TRBV11-2 to TRBJ2-7; D is possibly TRBD2 (6 bases). The CDR3 is made up of 14 amino acids. V was clipped by 5 bases and J by 2 bases, with 13 bases between them. Germline CDR1 SGHAT, CDR2 FQNNGV. The CDR3 here is CASSRHGGTYEQYF. CDR3 bases: TGTGCCAGCAGCCGTCACGGGGGAACCTACGAGCAGTACTTC.

The chain is built from TRBV5-1 and TRBJ1-5; 7 bases align to TRBD1. The CDR3 has 13 amino acids. Trimming removed 2 bases from V and 5 bases from J; junction bases left unmatched: 1. The germline gives CDR1 SGHRS, CDR2 YFSETQ. For the CDR3, the DNA is TGCGCCAGCAGCTTAGGGGGCGATCAGCCCCAGCATTTT. Amino acids: CASSLGGDQPQHF.

This clone was seen only once. This specimen includes other DNA sequences encoding the same CDR3. CDR3 amino acids: CASSLAGDYEQYF. The CDR3 coding sequence is TGTGCCAGCAGTTTAGCAGGGGACTACGAGCAGTACTTC. The J gene is TRBJ2-7, the V gene TRBV28; tentative D call: TRBD1 (6 bases). This CDR3 has 13 amino acids. Per the germline V gene, CDR1 is MDHEN and CDR2 is SYDVKM. V was cut by 2 bases and J by 3 bases, with 8 bases left in between.

This clone was found a few times. The chain joins TRBV3-1 (or the pseudogene TRBV3-2) to TRBJ2-1; 9 nucleotides match TRBD2. Per the germline V gene, CDR1 is LGHDT and CDR2 is YNNKEL (reference sequence). With 4 bases clipped from V and 2 bases from J, the junction kept 3 bases outside the gene matches. The CDR3 extends over 15 amino acids. This CDR3 reads CASSPSGKPYNEQFF. Written as DNA, the CDR3 is TGTGCCAGCAGCCCTAGCGGGAAACCCTACAATGAGCAGTTCTTC.

The chain couples TRBV6-2 or TRBV6-3 to TRBJ2-5; 10 nucleotides match TRBD1. V trimming: 3 bases; J trimming: 2 bases; junction bases outside the gene matches: 12. Germline values: CDR1 MNHEY, CDR2 SVGEGT. CDR3 length equals 18 residues. Here the CDR3 DNA reads TGTGCCAGCAGTTATATCTCCAGACCGGGACAGGGGCAAGAGACCCAGTACTTC. It is translated as CASSYISRPGQGQETQYF.

A remark on this clone: Other DNA sequences in this specimen translate into the identical CDR3. V usage is TRBV9 and J usage is TRBJ2-7; D possibly corresponds to TRBD1 (8 bases). Germline V gene data show CDR1 as SGDLS and CDR2 as YYNGEE. V dropped 1 base and J dropped 6 bases, with 17 bases sitting between them. This CDR3 region has 15 residues. The CDR3 loop is CASSVNQQGGGEQYF. The DNA for the CDR3 is TGTGCCAGCAGCGTAAATCAACAGGGGGGGGGCGAGCAGTACTTC.

In DNA form, the CDR3 reads TGCAGCGTTGTAGGTGATAGCGGAACTCCATTCACAGATACGCAGTATTTT. Translating gives CSVVGDSGTPFTDTQYF. The rearrangement links TRBV29-1 to TRBJ2-3, with a weak D call TRBD2 (6 bases). Trimming removed 4 bases from V and 2 bases from J, with 22 bases in between. Germline V gene data show CDR1 as SQVTM and CDR2 as ANQGSEA. This CDR3 region has 17 residues.

This chain connects TRBV12-3 or TRBV12-4 to TRBJ2-7, with 10 positions matching TRBD2. The length of the CDR3 is 12 residues. V lost 8 bases to trimming and J lost 2 bases; unmatched junction nucleotides: 0. As DNA, the CDR3 is TGTGCCAGCGGGACTAGCGCCTACGAGCAGTACTTC. This translates into CASGTSAYEQYF.

This chain uses TRBV7-2 with TRBJ2-5, with D maybe TRBD1 (6 bases). Trimming removed 9 bases at V and 0 bases at J, with 8 bases between. Germline lookup yields CDR1 SGHTA and CDR2 FQGNSA. The length of the CDR3 is 12 residues. CDR3 in amino acids: CARRTDQETQYF. The CDR3 nucleotides read TGTGCCAGAAGGACAGACCAAGAGACCCAGTACTTC.

The chain joins TRBV10-1 to TRBJ1-4; TRBD1 aligns across 11 bases. Looked up from germline, CDR1 is WNHNN and CDR2 is SYGVQD (reference sequence). This CDR3 has 15 residues. The trim removed 3 bases at V and 7 bases at J, leaving 4 bases unmatched. For the CDR3, the DNA is TGCGCCAGCAGTGACGGGACAGGGGGTTGTGAAAAACTGTTTTTT. This gives the protein CASSDGTGGCEKLFF.

The gene calls are TRBV21-1 and TRBJ2-1; the DNA was not compared with TRBD2, the D call given in the table. TRBV21-1 is noted as a pseudogene. The CDR3 totals 20 residues. CDR3 in DNA: TGTGCCATCAAGGGAAATGGGGGAGTAGCGGGAAGTAGCTCCTACAATGAGCAGTTCTTC. This codes for CAIKGNGGVAGSSSYNEQFF.

The chain links TRBV7-2 to TRBJ2-1; 10 bases agree with TRBD2. The CDR3 extends over 14 amino acids. In germline, CDR1 is SGHTA, CDR2 FQGNSA. The V segment lost 5 bases and the J segment 8 bases; nucleotides outside the gene matches: 6. This chain's CDR3 is CASSPAGGPYEQFF. CDR3 DNA: TGTGCCAGCAGCCCAGCGGGAGGGCCCTATGAGCAGTTCTTC.

The rearrangement links TRBV30 to TRBJ1-4; D is ambiguous. The CDR3 is 14 residues long. Germline lookup yields CDR1 GTSNPN and CDR2 SVGIG (reference sequence). V gave up 8 bases and J gave up 7 bases, with 20 bases separating them. CDR3 sequence: CALARAVGSEKLFF. DNA of the CDR3: TGTGCCCTGGCTCGGGCCGTGGGGAGTGAAAAACTGTTTTTT.

The chain has TRBV5-1 and TRBJ2-5, with 7 positions matching TRBD1. The germline CDR1 and CDR2 sequences are SGHRS and YFSETQ. J was trimmed by 5 bases and V by 4 bases; bases with no gene match: 11. The CDR3 sequence is 15 residues long. For the CDR3, the DNA is TGCGCCAGCAGCCCGACCTCAGGGGGTAGCGAGACCCAGTACTTC. Amino acid sequence: CASSPTSGGSETQYF.

The chain combines TRBV12-3 or TRBV12-4 with TRBJ1-5; D gene ambiguous. The CDR3 has 13 residues. V was clipped by 3 bases and J by 4 bases, with 7 bases between them. CDR3 protein: CASSLGRNQPQHF. The CDR3 DNA reads TGTGCCAGCAGTTTGGGCAGAAATCAGCCCCAGCATTTT.

A few counts support this clone. The rearrangement links TRBV7-8 to TRBJ1-3; D is uncertain. CDR1 SGHVS and CDR2 FQNEAQ come from the germline V gene. The CDR3 has 12 residues. The V and J ends lost 5 bases and 4 bases respectively, with 6 bases between them. CDR3 in DNA: TGTGCCAGCAGCCCCTCGGGAAACACCATATATTTT. Amino acid sequence: CASSPSGNTIYF. Supplemented by reference TRBV7-8 and TRBJ1-3, the full variable domain reads GAGVSQSPRYKVAKRGQDVALRCDPISGHVSLFWYQQALGQGPEFLTYFQNEAQLDKSGLPSDRFFAERPEGSVSTLKIQRTQQEDSAVYLCASSPSGNTIYFGEGSWLTVV.

This CDR3 is CASSSGGLGEKLFF. The DNA for the CDR3 is TGTGCCAGTAGTTCGGGAGGTTTGGGAGAAAAACTGTTTTTT. The chain employs TRBV19 and TRBJ1-4; no clear D gene. The V end lost 5 bases, the J end lost 8 bases, and 15 bases lay between the germline ends. This CDR3 has 14 amino acids. The germline gives CDR1 LNHDA, CDR2 SQIVND (reference sequence).

V usage is TRBV3-1 (or the pseudogene TRBV3-2) and J usage is TRBJ1-4, with D possibly being TRBD1 (6 bases). The CDR3 extends over 16 amino acids. The V gene lost 1 base and the J gene lost 0 bases, with 9 bases spanning the gap. Per germline, CDR1 LGHDT and CDR2 YNNKEL (reference sequence). The CDR3 bases are TGTGCCAGCAGCCAAGGCAGGGGTCCAACTAATGAAAAACTGTTTTTT. Its protein is CASSQGRGPTNEKLFF.

The J gene is TRBJ2-3, the V gene TRBV25-1; 7 bases align to TRBD1. The germline CDR1 and CDR2 sequences are MGHDK and SYGVNS. The length of the CDR3 is 14 residues. V shed 10 bases and J 2 bases; nucleotides not matched to a gene: 9. The CDR3 is CATATGSSTDTQYF. The CDR3 nucleotides are TGTGCCACCGCGACAGGGTCGTCCACAGATACGCAGTATTTT.

The chain couples TRBV28 to TRBJ2-1; TRBD1 matches 10 bases. Germline V CDR1 and CDR2: MDHEN, SYDVKM. The CDR3 is 19 amino acids. V shed 3 bases, J shed 3 bases, and the junction held 14 bases outside the gene matches. The CDR3 sequence: CASSFTGTGDFRIYNEQFF. The CDR3 region has the DNA TGTGCCAGCAGTTTTACCGGGACAGGGGACTTTCGGATCTACAATGAGCAGTTCTTC.

In this sample, this clone turned up a few times. This chain connects TRBV11-2 to TRBJ2-7; TRBD2 might be the D (5 bases). Trimming left V 5 bases short and J 0 bases short, with 17 bases between. The germline V gene has CDR1 SGHAT and CDR2 FQNNGV. This CDR3 spans 16 amino acids. In nucleotides, the CDR3 is TGTGCCAGCAGCGCCCGAGAGGGATTTAGCTCCTACGAGCAGTACTTC. This gives the protein CASSAREGFSSYEQYF.

The gene calls are TRBV7-9 and TRBJ2-7; the match to TRBD2 covers 12 bases. V was clipped by 7 bases and J by 2 bases; unmatched bases: 9. The CDR3 is made up of 16 amino acids. The germline gives CDR1 SEHNR, CDR2 FQNEAQ (reference sequence). The CDR3 bases are TGTGCCAGCACCCACCTCAGACTAGCGGGGGCCTACGAGCAGTACTTC. This translates into CASTHLRLAGAYEQYF.

The V call is TRBV11-2, the J call TRBJ1-1; weak D call: TRBD1 (5 bases). Germline CDR1 is SGHAT and CDR2 is FQNNGV. The CDR3 runs 13 residues. V lost 4 bases to trimming and J lost 4 bases, with 10 bases between them. The CDR3 loop reads CASSSSRGTEAFF. CDR3 in DNA: TGTGCCAGCAGCTCCTCAAGGGGCACTGAAGCTTTCTTT.

This chain uses TRBV5-1 with TRBJ2-7, with TRBD2 identical over 13 bases. CDR3 size: 14 residues. Germline assignment: CDR1 SGHRS and CDR2 YFSETQ. Trimming cost V 4 bases and J 5 bases; bases outside gene matches: 3. The CDR3 protein is CASSEGTSGNEQYF. As DNA, the CDR3 is TGCGCCAGCAGCGAAGGGACTAGCGGGAACGAGCAGTACTTC.

The V and J genes are TRBV7-9 and TRBJ1-2; no clear D. V was shortened by 3 bases and J by 3 bases, with 5 bases between the two germline ends. CDR3 length equals 12 residues. The germline V gene has CDR1 SEHNR and CDR2 FQNEAQ (reference sequence). CDR3 DNA: TGTGCCAGCAGCTTGAGTCACTATGGCTACACCTTC. The encoded protein is CASSLSHYGYTF.

The chain uses TRBV24-1 and TRBJ2-2, with D perhaps matching TRBD2 (6 bases). V dropped 10 bases and J dropped 3 bases, with 11 bases sitting between them. Germline CDR1 and CDR2: KGHDR and SFDVKD. CDR3 length: 13 residues. CDR3 sequence reads: CATAREYTGELFF. CDR3 sequence (DNA): TGTGCCACGGCCCGGGAGTACACCGGGGAGCTGTTTTTT.

This clone was picked up a small number of times. The chain recombines TRBV24-1 with TRBJ2-5; unclear D gene. Trimming cost V 6 bases and J 1 base, with 8 bases left between them. This CDR3 region has 13 residues. Germline V gene sequence: CDR1 KGHDR, CDR2 SFDVKD. The CDR3 region is CATSPHGQETQYF. The CDR3 nucleotides read TGTGCCACCAGTCCGCACGGCCAAGAGACCCAGTACTTC.

This rearrangement joins TRBV9 to TRBJ2-1; D might be TRBD2 (6 bases). The ends were cut back, 0 bases at V and 0 bases at J, with 13 bases in the middle. The CDR3 spans 17 residues. Looked up from germline, CDR1 is SGDLS and CDR2 is YYNGEE. Here the CDR3 reads CASSVEGAGHSYNEQFF. The CDR3 DNA is TGTGCCAGCAGCGTAGAAGGAGCGGGCCACTCCTACAATGAGCAGTTCTTC.

The chain uses TRBV9 and TRBJ1-6; 8 bases are a match to TRBD1. CDR1 and CDR2 from the germline V gene are SGDLS and YYNGEE. Unmatched junction bases numbered 4, after V lost 8 bases and J lost 6 bases. The CDR3 runs 13 residues. The CDR3 reads CASGTGGNSPLHF. Here the CDR3 DNA reads TGTGCCAGTGGGACAGGTGGTAATTCACCCCTCCACTTT.